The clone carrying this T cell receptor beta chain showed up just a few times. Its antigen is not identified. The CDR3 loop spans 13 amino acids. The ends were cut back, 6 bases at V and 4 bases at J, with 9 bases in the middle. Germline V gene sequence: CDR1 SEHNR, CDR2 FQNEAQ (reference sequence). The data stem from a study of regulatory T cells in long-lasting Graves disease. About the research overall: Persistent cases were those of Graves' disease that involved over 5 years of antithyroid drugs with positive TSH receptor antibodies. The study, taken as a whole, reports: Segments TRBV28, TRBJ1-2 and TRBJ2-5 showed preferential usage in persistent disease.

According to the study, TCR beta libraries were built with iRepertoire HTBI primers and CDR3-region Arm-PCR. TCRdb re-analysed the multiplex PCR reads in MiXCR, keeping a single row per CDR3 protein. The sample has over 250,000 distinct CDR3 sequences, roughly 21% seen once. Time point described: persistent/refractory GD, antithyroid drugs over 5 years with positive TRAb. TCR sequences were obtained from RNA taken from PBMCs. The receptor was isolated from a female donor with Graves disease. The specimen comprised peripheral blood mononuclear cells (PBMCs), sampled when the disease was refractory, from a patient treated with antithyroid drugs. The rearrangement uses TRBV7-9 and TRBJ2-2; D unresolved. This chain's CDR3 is CASSYPLTGELFF. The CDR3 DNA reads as TGTGCCAGCAGTTACCCGCTCACCGGGGAGCTGTTTTTT.